This is a list of T cell receptor beta chains from one sample in a study of cytomegalovirus exposure and HLA in healthy donors. The method was immunoSEQ multiplex PCR; TCRdb's version includes in-frame clones alone and lacks a portion of them. The data show roughly 130,000 clones, with approximately 84% seen just once and roughly 2.5% held by the top ten. The sequencing sample was made of PBMCs. The receptor source for this set is a boy between 2 and 15 years old in good health and CMV-seronegative. Each CDR3 is given with its conserved first and last residue. Each record gives: clone size, J gene, V gene, D gene, CDR3 DNA, CDR3 protein. D genes are given only for firm matches. Some rows mark clone size as missing; the rest say once, few, many or name a class of expanded clone.

.	TRBJ2-7	TRBV6-5	.	TGTGCCAGCAGTTACTCGTCCAGGGTTTTTGAGCAGTACTTC	CASSYSSRVFEQYF
.	TRBJ1-2	TRBV5-1	TRBD1	TGCGCCAGCAGGTTCCTCCGGGACAGCTATGGCTACACCTTC	CASRFLRDSYGYTF
.	TRBJ2-3	TRBV5-1	TRBD1	TGCGCCAGCAGTAAGGACAGGGGGCATGGAGATACGCAGTATTTT	CASSKDRGHGDTQYF
.	TRBJ1-3	TRBV15	.	TGTGCCACCAGCAGAGATTTAGTCTCTGGAAACACCATATATTTT	CATSRDLVSGNTIYF
once	TRBJ1-2	TRBV7-9	.	TGTGCCAGCAGCTTAAACCCCTCCAGGGGCTATGGCTACACCTTC	CASSLNPSRGYGYTF
.	TRBJ1-1	TRBV5-6	.	TGTGCCAGCAGCCCAAGGGGGTACCAAACTTTCGGGGCTTTCTTT	CASSPRGYQTFGAFF
.	TRBJ1-1	TRBV5-8	TRBD1	TGTGCCAGCAGCTTGTACAGGGGACGAAACACTGAAGCTTTCTTT	CASSLYRGRNTEAFF
.	TRBJ2-4	TRBV2	TRBD2	TGTGCCAGCAGTGGGGGACTAGCGGGGGGTAACATTCAGTACTTC	CASSGGLAGGNIQYF
few	TRBJ2-4	TRBV6-5	TRBD1	TGTGCCAGCAGGCCTGACAGGGGGAACAAAAACATTCAGTACTTC	CASRPDRGNKNIQYF
.	TRBJ1-3	TRBV27	TRBD1	TGTGCCAGCCGCCCAGAGAGGGCAGGGGGCTTGTCTGGAAACACCATATATTTT	CASRPERAGGLSGNTIYF
.	TRBJ2-3	TRBV29-1	.	TGCAGCGTTGAGGGCGGCACAGATACGCAGTATTTT	CSVEGGTDTQYF
.	TRBJ2-2	TRBV28	.	TGTGCCAGCACCCCCCGAGACACCGGGGAGCTGTTTTTT	CASTPRDTGELFF
.	TRBJ2-1	TRBV5-1	TRBD1	TGCGCCAGCGCAACTGGGACAGGGTACAATGAGCAGTTCTTC	CASATGTGYNEQFF
.	TRBJ2-3	TRBV19	TRBD1	TGTGCCAGTAGTATGGGACAGGGGCGTACAGATACGCAGTATTTT	CASSMGQGRTDTQYF
.	TRBJ1-2	TRBV25-1	.	TGTGCCAGTTTGGAGGGCTACACCTTC	CASLEGYTF
.	TRBJ2-4	TRBV4-2	.	TGTGCCAGCAGCCAAGGGAGGGATGGTGGAGGGGCCCCAGCCAAAAACATTCAGTACTTC	CASSQGRDGGGAPAKNIQYF
.	TRBJ2-6	TRBV6-1	TRBD1	TGTGCCAGCAGTGTCCTTAGGGGGCAGGACCTGACTTTC	CASSVLRGQDLTF
.	TRBJ1-4	TRBV13	TRBD1	TGTGCCAGCAGCTCCTCCGACAGGGGAGGAGGTCCTAATGAAAAACTGTTTTTT	CASSSSDRGGGPNEKLFF
.	TRBJ1-2	TRBV5-4	TRBD1	TGTGCCAGCAGCTTGGTAACAGGGGGCGCGGAGGGCTACACCTTC	CASSLVTGGAEGYTF